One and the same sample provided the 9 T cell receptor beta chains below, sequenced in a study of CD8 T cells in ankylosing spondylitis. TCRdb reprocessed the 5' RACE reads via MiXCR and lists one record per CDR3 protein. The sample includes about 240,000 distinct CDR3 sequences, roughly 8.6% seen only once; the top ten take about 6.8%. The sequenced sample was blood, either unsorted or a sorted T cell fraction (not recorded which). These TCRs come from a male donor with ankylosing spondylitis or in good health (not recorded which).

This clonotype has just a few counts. The CDR3 sequence: CAWREGINTGELFF. The CDR3 DNA sequence: TGTGCCTGGAGGGAGGGCATTAACACCGGGGAGCTGTTTTTT. The chain has TRBV30 and TRBJ2-2; tentatively, D is TRBD2 (6 bases). The germline CDR1 and CDR2 sequences are GTSNPN and SVGIG (reference sequence). This CDR3 comprises 14 residues. V lost 3 bases and J lost 2, with 10 bases in between.

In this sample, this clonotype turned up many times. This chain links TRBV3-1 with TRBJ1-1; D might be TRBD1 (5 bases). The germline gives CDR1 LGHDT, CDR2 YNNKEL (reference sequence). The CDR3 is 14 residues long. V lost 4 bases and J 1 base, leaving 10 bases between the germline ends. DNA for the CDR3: TGTGCCAGCAGCCCACTAACAGGGAACACTGAAGCTTTCTTT. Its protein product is CASSPLTGNTEAFF.

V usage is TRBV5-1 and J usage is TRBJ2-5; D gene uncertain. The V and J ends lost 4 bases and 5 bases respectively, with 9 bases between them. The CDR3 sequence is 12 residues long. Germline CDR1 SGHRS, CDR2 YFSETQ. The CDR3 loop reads CASSPPSETQYF. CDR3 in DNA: TGCGCCAGCAGCCCCCCCTCGGAGACCCAGTACTTC.

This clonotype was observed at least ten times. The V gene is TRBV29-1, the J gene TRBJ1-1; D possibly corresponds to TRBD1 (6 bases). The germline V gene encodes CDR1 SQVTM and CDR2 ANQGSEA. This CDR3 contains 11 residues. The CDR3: CGTGTLGEAFF. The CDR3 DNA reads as TGCGGGACCGGGACACTAGGGGAAGCTTTCTTT.

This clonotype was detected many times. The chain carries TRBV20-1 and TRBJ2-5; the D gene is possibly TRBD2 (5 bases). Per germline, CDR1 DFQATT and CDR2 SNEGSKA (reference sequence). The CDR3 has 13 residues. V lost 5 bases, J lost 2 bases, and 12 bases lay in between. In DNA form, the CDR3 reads TGCAGTGCTCTGGACTGGACTCAAGAGACCCAGTACTTC. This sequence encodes CSALDWTQETQYF.

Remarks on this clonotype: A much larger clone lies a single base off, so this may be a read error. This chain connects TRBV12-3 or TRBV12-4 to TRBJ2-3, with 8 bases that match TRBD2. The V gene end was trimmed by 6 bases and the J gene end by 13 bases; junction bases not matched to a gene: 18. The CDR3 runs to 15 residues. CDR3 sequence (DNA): TGTGCCAGCAGCTTCTCCGGGACTAGTTCGAGGAAAAAGTATTTT. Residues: CASSFSGTSSRKKYF.

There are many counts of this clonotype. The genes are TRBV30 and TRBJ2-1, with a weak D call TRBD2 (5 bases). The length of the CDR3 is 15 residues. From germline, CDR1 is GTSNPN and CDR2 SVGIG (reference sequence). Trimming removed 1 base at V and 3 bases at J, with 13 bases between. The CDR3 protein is CAWSDLTRLYNEQFF. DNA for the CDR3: TGTGCCTGGAGTGACCTAACTAGACTCTACAATGAGCAGTTCTTC.

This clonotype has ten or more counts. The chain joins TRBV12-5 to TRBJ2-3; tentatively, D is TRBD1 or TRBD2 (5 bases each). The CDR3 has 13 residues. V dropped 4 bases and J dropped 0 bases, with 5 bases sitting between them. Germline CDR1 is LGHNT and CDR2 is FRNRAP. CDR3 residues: CASGWDSTDTQYF. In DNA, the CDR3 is TGTGCTAGTGGTTGGGACAGCACAGATACGCAGTATTTT.

Written as DNA, the CDR3 is TGTGCCAGCAGCTGGAGAAGGGGTGAGACCCAGTACTTC. Translating it yields CASSWRRGETQYF. The chain joins TRBV7-6 to TRBJ2-5, with D possibly being TRBD1 (5 bases). This CDR3 has 13 residues. Germline-derived CDR1 and CDR2 are SGHVS and FNYEAQ. The V and J ends lost 4 bases and 5 bases respectively, with 11 bases between them.